Each of the 24 T cell receptor beta chains below was sequenced from the same sample in a study of CD8 T cells in Susac syndrome. Reverse transcription of about 0.5 to 1 ug RNA used random hexamers. From the immunoSEQ multiplex PCR reads, TCRdb called clonotypes with MiXCR, one entry per CDR3 protein. The repertoire includes 170,000 or so distinct CDR3 sequences, around 95% of them detected once, and 0.095% to 0.15% sits in the top ten. Specimen: CD4+ T cells from PBMCs. The receptors shown here come from a human donor with Susac syndrome.

The V call is TRBV18, the J call TRBJ1-1; maybe TRBD1 (6 bases). This CDR3 is 15 amino acids long. The ends were cut back, 4 bases at V and 0 bases at J, with 12 bases in the middle. Germline V CDR1 and CDR2: KGHSH, LQKENI. CDR3 sequence (DNA): TGTGCCAGCTCACTCCGGACAGTCATGAACACTGAAGCTTTCTTT. Residues: CASSLRTVMNTEAFF.

The chain is built from TRBV12-3 or TRBV12-4 and TRBJ2-6; D is unclear. Trimming pared 6 bases from V and 0 bases from J, leaving 9 bases between. The CDR3 contains 15 residues. CDR3 sequence reads: CASRDINSGANVLTF. The CDR3 nucleotides are TGTGCCAGCAGAGACATCAACTCTGGGGCCAACGTCCTGACTTTC.

This clonotype was seen once. The CDR3 DNA sequence: TGTGCCAGCAGCGTAGGTCCGGGGGAGGGCAATGAGCAGTTCTTC. As protein: CASSVGPGEGNEQFF. The chain is built from TRBV9 and TRBJ2-1; 7 nucleotides align to TRBD2. From germline, CDR1 is SGDLS and CDR2 YYNGEE. The junction had 6 bases not matched to a gene; V was cut back by 0 bases and J by 6 bases. The CDR3 is 15 residues long.

The chain couples TRBV24-1 to TRBJ2-5, with 9 bases matching TRBD2. V lost 9 bases and J lost 3; bases outside the gene matches: 4. CDR1 is KGHDR and CDR2 is SFDVKD in the germline V gene. The CDR3 has 13 amino acids. Here the CDR3 reads CATGGLAKETQYF. As DNA, the CDR3 is TGTGCCACCGGAGGACTAGCGAAAGAGACCCAGTACTTC.

The chain recombines TRBV12-3 or TRBV12-4 with TRBJ2-3; D not resolved. Trimming removed 3 bases from V and 3 bases from J, with 13 bases in between. The CDR3 sequence is 15 residues long. CDR3 in DNA: TGTGCCAGCAGTTTGCTGAATCTGGGGACAGATACGCAGTATTTT. Translated: CASSLLNLGTDTQYF.

The chain joins TRBV25-1 to TRBJ1-1; no clear D. CDR3 length: 11 residues. The germline V gene encodes CDR1 MGHDK and CDR2 SYGVNS. The V end was cut by 1 base, the J end by 10 bases, with 7 bases between. The CDR3 coding sequence is TGTGCCAGCAGTGAATTGGGTAGAGCTTTCTTT. This sequence encodes CASSELGRAFF.

The chain carries TRBV29-1 and TRBJ2-2, with TRBD2 as a possible D gene (6 bases). The CDR3 loop spans 14 amino acids. The germline gives CDR1 SQVTM, CDR2 ANQGSEA. The V end was cut by 7 bases, the J end by 2 bases, with 14 bases between. In nucleotides, the CDR3 is TGCAGCGCCCGGCGGGGCATTAACACCGGGGAGCTGTTTTTT. It encodes CSARRGINTGELFF.

The sample holds one count of this clonotype. The rearrangement joins TRBV20-1 to TRBJ1-2, with 8 bases that match TRBD1. CDR1 and CDR2 (germline): DFQATT, SNEGSKA (reference sequence). CDR3 length: 16 amino acids. V dropped 1 base and J dropped 4; count of bases not matched to a gene: 11. The CDR3 region is CSARAGGVEGGYGYTF. CDR3 nucleotide sequence: TGCAGTGCTAGAGCAGGGGGCGTGGAAGGTGGCTATGGCTACACCTTC.

This clonotype was observed a few times. This chain connects TRBV6-6 to TRBJ2-7; 7 positions match TRBD2. Germline V lookup: CDR1 MNHNY, CDR2 SVGAGI (reference sequence). V dropped 8 bases and J dropped 8; count of bases not matched to a gene: 6. The CDR3 has 11 amino acids. CDR3 amino acids: CASSAGVQQYV. The CDR3 region has the DNA TGTGCCAGCTCCGCGGGGGTCCAGCAGTACGTC.

This chain uses TRBV18 with TRBJ2-5, with 8 nucleotides matching TRBD1. Germline V gene data show CDR1 as KGHSH and CDR2 as LQKENI. The trim removed 2 bases at V and 1 base at J, leaving 12 bases unmatched. The CDR3 runs 18 residues. In DNA form, the CDR3 reads TGTGCCAGCTCACCAAAGACGATAGGACAGGGTGGCCAAGAGACCCAGTACTTC. It codes for CASSPKTIGQGGQETQYF.

V and J are TRBV6-2 or TRBV6-3 and TRBJ2-2; TRBD2 aligns across 7 bases. Germline CDR1 reads MNHEY; CDR2 reads SVGEGT. The CDR3 runs to 13 residues. The trim removed 5 bases at V and 5 bases at J, leaving 2 bases unmatched. The CDR3 here is CASSGLVTGELFF. CDR3 sequence (DNA): TGTGCCAGCAGTGGACTAGTGACCGGGGAGCTGTTTTTT.

This chain links TRBV14 with TRBJ2-3, with D perhaps TRBD2 (6 bases). The CDR3 covers 13 residues. V was trimmed by 7 bases and J by 4 bases, leaving 12 bases between them. Germline lookup yields CDR1 SGHDN and CDR2 FVKESK. CDR3 in amino acids: CASNVGGADTQYF. CDR3 nucleotides: TGTGCCAGCAACGTGGGAGGCGCAGATACGCAGTATTTT.

V and J are TRBV19 and TRBJ2-1, with 8 nucleotides matching TRBD2. Germline V lookup: CDR1 LNHDA, CDR2 SQIVND (reference sequence). The CDR3 runs to 13 residues. V shed 3 bases, J shed 12 bases, and the junction held 7 bases outside the gene matches. The CDR3 is CASSIKRETVQFF. The CDR3 nucleotides read TGTGCCAGTAGTATTAAGCGGGAGACGGTGCAGTTCTTC.

The chain couples TRBV20-1 to TRBJ2-7; D is undetermined. V was clipped by 6 bases and J by 12 bases, with 15 bases between them. The length of the CDR3 is 10 residues. Germline values: CDR1 DFQATT, CDR2 SNEGSKA (reference sequence). CDR3 region: CSAGTAALYF. In nucleotides, the CDR3 is TGCAGTGCCGGTACTGCCGCCCTGTACTTC.

The CDR3 nucleotides are TGTGCCACCACCCCGGGAGGGCGTAGGGAGACCCAGTACTTC. Its protein is CATTPGGRRETQYF. The chain recombines TRBV5-4 with TRBJ2-5, with TRBD2 matching over 8 bases. The J segment lost 5 bases and the V segment lost 9 bases, leaving 12 bases of the junction unmatched. Looked up from germline, CDR1 is SGHNT and CDR2 is YYREEE (reference sequence). This CDR3 has 14 residues.

The gene calls are TRBV29-1 and TRBJ2-7, with 7 bases fitting TRBD1. CDR3 length: 11 amino acids. The V segment lost 8 bases and the J segment 2 bases; nucleotides outside the gene matches: 3. The germline gives CDR1 SQVTM, CDR2 ANQGSEA. This CDR3 reads CSHGTAYEQYF. Written as DNA, the CDR3 is TGCAGCCACGGGACAGCCTACGAGCAGTACTTC.

The rearrangement joins TRBV7-9 to TRBJ2-5; D not certain. The V and J ends lost 2 bases and 4 bases respectively, with 11 bases between them. CDR1 is SEHNR and CDR2 is FQNEAQ in the germline V gene (reference sequence). The CDR3 extends over 14 amino acids. The CDR3 spells CASSLRGVGETQYF. As DNA, the CDR3 is TGTGCCAGCAGCTTACGTGGAGTTGGAGAGACCCAGTACTTC.

V and J are TRBV29-1 and TRBJ1-4; 7 positions match TRBD1. Germline assignment: CDR1 SQVTM and CDR2 ANQGSEA. Trimming at V came to 6 bases and at J to 2 bases, leaving 3 bases not matched to a gene. The CDR3 extends over 13 amino acids. In nucleotides, the CDR3 is TGCAGCGTACCGGGACAGACTAATGAAAAACTGTTTTTT. This sequence encodes CSVPGQTNEKLFF.

The J gene is TRBJ1-1, the V gene TRBV7-9; 8 bases are a match to TRBD1. Unmatched junction bases numbered 9, after V lost 4 bases and J lost 5 bases. This CDR3 region has 15 residues. Germline lookup yields CDR1 SEHNR and CDR2 FQNEAQ (reference sequence). DNA of the CDR3: TGTGCCAGCAGCTGGGTGACAGGGGAGGGAACTGAAGCTTTCTTT. Encoded protein: CASSWVTGEGTEAFF.

This clonotype appeared once. The rearrangement links TRBV24-1 to TRBJ2-7; 9 bases align to TRBD1. Germline loops: CDR1 KGHDR, CDR2 SFDVKD. The CDR3 sequence is 14 residues long. Trimming cost V 4 bases and J 5 bases; bases outside gene matches: 5. CDR3 residues: CATSEPGQGNEQYF. CDR3 nucleotides: TGTGCCACCAGTGAGCCGGGACAGGGTAACGAGCAGTACTTC.

The chain couples TRBV21-1 to TRBJ2-7. TRBV21-1 is a listed pseudogene. This CDR3 has 10 residues. CDR3 in DNA: TGTGCCAGCAGGGGTTACGAGCAGTACGTC. Encoded protein: CASRGYEQYV.

This chain joins TRBV23-1 and TRBJ1-1, with 7 bases identical to TRBD1. TRBV23-1 is treated as an ORF (open reading frame) with a function not yet certain. The CDR3 spans 19 residues. V lost 4 bases and J lost 0; bases outside the gene matches: 17. The CDR3, as DNA: TGCGCCAGCAGTCGAGAGACAGGGTCCCTCCTCCGAATGAACACTGAAGCTTTCTTT. Translating gives CASSRETGSLLRMNTEAFF.

This chain uses TRBV28 with TRBJ2-5; tentatively, D is TRBD1 (6 bases). In germline, CDR1 is MDHEN, CDR2 SYDVKM. Trimming took off 6 bases at V and 5 bases at J, with 16 bases between the two ends. The CDR3 is made up of 14 amino acids. The CDR3 DNA sequence: TGTGCCAGCAGCAATGGCAGGGGTCGGGAGACCCAGTACTTC. It translates to CASSNGRGRETQYF.

The genes are TRBV5-1 and TRBJ2-5; tentative D call: TRBD1 (6 bases). The CDR3 consists of 16 residues. Germline V gene data show CDR1 as SGHRS and CDR2 as YFSETQ. Between the trimmed V and J ends, which lost 7 bases and 4 bases, there was a span of 23 bases. The CDR3 here is CASQPRARGCGETQYF. The CDR3 nucleotides read TGCGCCAGCCAACCTCGGGCCAGGGGCTGTGGAGAGACCCAGTACTTC.